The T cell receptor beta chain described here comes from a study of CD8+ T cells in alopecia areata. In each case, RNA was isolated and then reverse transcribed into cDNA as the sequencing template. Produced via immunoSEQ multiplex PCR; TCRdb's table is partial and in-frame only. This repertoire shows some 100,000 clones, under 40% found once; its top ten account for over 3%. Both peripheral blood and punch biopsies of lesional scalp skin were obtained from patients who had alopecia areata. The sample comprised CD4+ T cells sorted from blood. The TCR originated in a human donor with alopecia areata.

CDR3 region: CASSSGTGRIYEQYF. As DNA, the CDR3 is TGTGCCAGCAGCTCAGGGACAGGGAGGATCTACGAGCAGTACTTC. The rearrangement joins TRBV7-2 to TRBJ2-7; 9 positions match TRBD1. Trimming cost V 4 bases and J 3 bases; bases outside gene matches: 7. Looked up from germline, CDR1 is SGHTA and CDR2 is FQGNSA. This CDR3 contains 15 residues.